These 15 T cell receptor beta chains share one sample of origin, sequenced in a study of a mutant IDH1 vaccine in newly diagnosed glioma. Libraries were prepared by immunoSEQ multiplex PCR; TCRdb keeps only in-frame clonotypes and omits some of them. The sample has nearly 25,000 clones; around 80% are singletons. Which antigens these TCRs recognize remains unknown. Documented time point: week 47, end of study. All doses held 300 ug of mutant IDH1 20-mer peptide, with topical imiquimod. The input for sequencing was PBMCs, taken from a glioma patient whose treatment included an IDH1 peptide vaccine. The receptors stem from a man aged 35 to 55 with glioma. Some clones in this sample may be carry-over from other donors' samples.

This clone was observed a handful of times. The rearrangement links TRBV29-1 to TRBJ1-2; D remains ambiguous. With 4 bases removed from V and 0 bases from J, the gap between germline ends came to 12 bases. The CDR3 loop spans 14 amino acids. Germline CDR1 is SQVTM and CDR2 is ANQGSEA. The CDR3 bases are TGCAGCGTTGTATCTGCGAAAGCTAACTATGGCTACACCTTC. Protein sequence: CSVVSAKANYGYTF.

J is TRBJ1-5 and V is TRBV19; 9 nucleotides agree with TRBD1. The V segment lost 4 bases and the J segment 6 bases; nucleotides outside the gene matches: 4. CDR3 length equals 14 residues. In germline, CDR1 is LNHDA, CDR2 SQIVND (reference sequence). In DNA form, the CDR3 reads TGTGCCAGTAGTAATAACAGGGGGCTTCAGCCCCAGCATTTT. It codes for CASSNNRGLQPQHF.

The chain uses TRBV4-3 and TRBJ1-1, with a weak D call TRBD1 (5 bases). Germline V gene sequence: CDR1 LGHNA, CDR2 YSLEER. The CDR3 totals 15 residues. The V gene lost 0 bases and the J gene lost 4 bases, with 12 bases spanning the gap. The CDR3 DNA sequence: TGCGCCAGCAGCCAAGATGCGGGGGGGGGCACTGAAGCTTTCTTT. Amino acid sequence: CASSQDAGGGTEAFF.

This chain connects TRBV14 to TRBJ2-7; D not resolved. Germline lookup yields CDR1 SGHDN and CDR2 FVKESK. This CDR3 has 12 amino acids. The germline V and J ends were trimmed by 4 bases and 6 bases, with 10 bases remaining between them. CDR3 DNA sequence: TGTGCCAGCAGCCCCACAAGGATCGAGCAGTACTTC. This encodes CASSPTRIEQYF.

CDR3 residues: CASSEVLYTQYF. CDR3 sequence (DNA): TGTGCCAGCAGTGAAGTGTTATATACGCAGTATTTT. This chain joins TRBV6-1 and TRBJ2-3, with D uncertain. The CDR3 has 12 amino acids. V gave up 1 base and J gave up 7 bases, with 6 bases separating them. Germline assignment: CDR1 MNHNS and CDR2 SASEGT.

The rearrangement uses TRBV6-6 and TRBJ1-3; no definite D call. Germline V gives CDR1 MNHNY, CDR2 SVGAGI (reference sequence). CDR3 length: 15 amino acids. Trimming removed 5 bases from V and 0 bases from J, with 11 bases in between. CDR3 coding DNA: TGTGCCAGCAGTACCCGTGACTTCTCTGGAAACACCATATATTTT. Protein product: CASSTRDFSGNTIYF.

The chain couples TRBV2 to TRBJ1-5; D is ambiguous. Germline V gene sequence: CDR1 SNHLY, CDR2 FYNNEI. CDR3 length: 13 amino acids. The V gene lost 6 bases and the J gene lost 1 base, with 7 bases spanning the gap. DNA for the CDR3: TGTGCCAGCAGACCCTTCAGCAATCAGCCCCAGCATTTT. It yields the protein CASRPFSNQPQHF.

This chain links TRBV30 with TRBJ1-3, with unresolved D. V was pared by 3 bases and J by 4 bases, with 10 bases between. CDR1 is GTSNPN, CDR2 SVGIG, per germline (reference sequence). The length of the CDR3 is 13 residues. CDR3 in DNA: TGTGCCTGGAGCGGGTCGGGAGGAAACACCATATATTTT. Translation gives CAWSGSGGNTIYF.

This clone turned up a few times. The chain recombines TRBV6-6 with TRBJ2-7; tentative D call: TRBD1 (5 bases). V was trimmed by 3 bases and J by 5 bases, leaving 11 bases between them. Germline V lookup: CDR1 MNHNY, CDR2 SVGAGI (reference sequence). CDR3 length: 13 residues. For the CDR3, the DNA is TGTGCCAGCAGTTATAGCCAGGGCAACGAGCAGTACTTC. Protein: CASSYSQGNEQYF.

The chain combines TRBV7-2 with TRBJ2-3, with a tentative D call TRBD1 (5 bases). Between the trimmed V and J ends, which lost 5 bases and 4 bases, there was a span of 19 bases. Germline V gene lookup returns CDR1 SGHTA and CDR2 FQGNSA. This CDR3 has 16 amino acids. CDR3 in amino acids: CASSPGWGRAPDTQYF. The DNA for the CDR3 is TGTGCCAGCAGCCCTGGGTGGGGCAGGGCCCCAGATACGCAGTATTTT.

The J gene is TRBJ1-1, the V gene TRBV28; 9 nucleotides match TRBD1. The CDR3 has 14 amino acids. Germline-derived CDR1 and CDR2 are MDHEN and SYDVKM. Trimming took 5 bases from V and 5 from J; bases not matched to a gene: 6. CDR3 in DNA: TGTGCCAGCAGTCGAAACAGGGGGCGAACTGAAGCTTTCTTT. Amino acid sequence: CASSRNRGRTEAFF.

The CDR3 DNA reads TGTGCCATCAGTGAGTCAAGGGACCAGCCCCAGCATTTT. Amino acid sequence: CAISESRDQPQHF. The rearrangement uses TRBV10-3 and TRBJ1-5, with D possibly TRBD1 on 5 matching bases. The V gene lost 0 bases and the J gene lost 7 bases, with 7 bases spanning the gap. The CDR3 totals 13 residues. Germline CDR1 and CDR2: ENHRY and SYGVKD.

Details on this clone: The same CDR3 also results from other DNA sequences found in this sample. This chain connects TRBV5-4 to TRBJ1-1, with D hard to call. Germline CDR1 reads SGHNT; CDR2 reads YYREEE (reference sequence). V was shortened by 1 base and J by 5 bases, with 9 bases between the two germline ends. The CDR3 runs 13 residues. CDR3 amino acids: CASSLRGGTEAFF. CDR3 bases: TGTGCCAGCAGCTTGCGGGGAGGAACTGAAGCTTTCTTT.

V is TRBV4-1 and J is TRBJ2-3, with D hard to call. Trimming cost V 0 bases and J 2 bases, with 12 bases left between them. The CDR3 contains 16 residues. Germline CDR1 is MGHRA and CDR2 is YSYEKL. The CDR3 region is CASSQDRAENTDTQYF. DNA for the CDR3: TGCGCCAGCAGCCAAGATAGGGCAGAAAACACAGATACGCAGTATTTT.

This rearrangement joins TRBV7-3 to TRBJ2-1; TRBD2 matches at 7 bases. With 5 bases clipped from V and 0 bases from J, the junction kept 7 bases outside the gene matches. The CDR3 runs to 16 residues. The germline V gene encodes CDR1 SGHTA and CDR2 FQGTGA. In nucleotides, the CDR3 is TGTGCCAGCAGCCCGACGCGGGAGAGCTCCTACAATGAGCAGTTCTTC. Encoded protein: CASSPTRESSYNEQFF. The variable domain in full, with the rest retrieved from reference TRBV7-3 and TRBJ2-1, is GAGVSQTPSNKVTEKGKYVELRCDPISGHTALYWYRQSLGQGPEFLIYFQGTGAADDSGLPNDRFFAVRPEGSVSTLKIQRTERGDSAVYLCASSPTRESSYNEQFFGPGTRLTVL.